This T cell receptor (beta chain) was sequenced for a study of T cell repertoires in cytomegalovirus infection. As for the study in general: Public TCR beta signatures provided an indication of both CMV infection and a matching HLA type. Whole-study results and caveats: The ex vivo response was dominated by HLA-C-restricted CMV-specific TCR beta clonotypes. Pooled public TCR beta family frequency picked out CMV carriers with the relevant HLA.

One entry per CDR3 protein results from TCRdb running MiXCR on the reads. The sample contains more than 400,000 distinct CDR3 sequences, more than 25% of which appear only once. Notes on this clonotype: Antigen unknown.

Trimming stripped 5 bases from V and 7 bases from J, with 15 bases between. This CDR3 comprises 13 residues. Germline lookup yields CDR1 SGHVS and CDR2 FQNEAQ. Material: PBMCs. The sequence was collected from a human donor in good health (CMV status not recorded). Some clones in this sample may be carry-over from other donors' samples. The chain carries TRBV7-8 and TRBJ2-7; no clear D. DNA of the CDR3: TGTGCCAGCAGCCTCCAGATTAGTCGGGAGCAGTACTTC. Translation gives CASSLQISREQYF.